Below, 24 T cell receptor beta chains from the same sample are listed, as sequenced in a study of CD8 T cells in ankylosing spondylitis. Regarding the study as a whole: Apparently characteristic of ankylosing spondylitis blood was a TCR beta motif (under ten highly homologous variants).

TCRdb analysed the 5' RACE reads with MiXCR anew, one entry per CDR3 protein. The table lists about 540,000 distinct CDR3 sequences, approximately 12% of them singletons. These receptors' antigens are unknown. Sequenced material: blood, either unsorted or a sorted T cell fraction (not recorded which). The receptor set was obtained from a male donor with ankylosing spondylitis.

The rearrangement joins TRBV5-1 to TRBJ1-4; no clear D. Germline V CDR1 and CDR2: SGHRS, YFSETQ. The CDR3 totals 13 residues. Trimming took off 7 bases at V and 4 bases at J, with 11 bases between the two ends. DNA of the CDR3: TGCGCCAGCTCCCCTAGGAGTAATGAAAAACTGTTTTTT. Protein: CASSPRSNEKLFF.

This clonotype was detected a few times. The chain recombines TRBV28 with TRBJ2-3; D might be TRBD1 or TRBD2, each matching 6 bases. Trimming took off 6 bases at V and 3 bases at J, with 13 bases between the two ends. Germline V gene lookup returns CDR1 MDHEN and CDR2 SYDVKM. CDR3 size: 14 residues. Here the CDR3 DNA reads TGTGCCAGCAGGACTACAGGGAGGACAGATACGCAGTATTTT. It codes for CASRTTGRTDTQYF.

The rearrangement links TRBV5-1 to TRBJ2-5; D is perhaps TRBD1 (6 bases). The V gene's germline CDR1 is SGHRS and CDR2 YFSETQ. The CDR3 spans 14 residues. V dropped 4 bases and J dropped 1 base, with 11 bases sitting between them. The CDR3 bases are TGCGCCAGCAGCGTACAGGGCTCCCAAGAGACCCAGTACTTC. It specifies CASSVQGSQETQYF.

This clonotype has a count of ten or more. This chain joins TRBV14 and TRBJ2-5, with TRBD1 identical over 9 bases. Germline V lookup: CDR1 SGHDN, CDR2 FVKESK. The CDR3 extends over 13 amino acids. The J segment lost 8 bases and the V segment lost 4 bases, leaving 5 bases of the junction unmatched. The chain's CDR3 is CASSPWDRDTQYF. CDR3 DNA sequence: TGTGCCAGCAGCCCTTGGGACAGGGACACCCAGTACTTC.

The rearrangement links TRBV10-2 to TRBJ2-7, with 7 bases that match TRBD2. The CDR3 has 16 amino acids. V shed 1 base and J 0 bases; nucleotides not matched to a gene: 6. From germline, CDR1 is WSHSY and CDR2 SAAADI. The CDR3 loop is CASSEFGGGSSYEQYF. Written as DNA, the CDR3 is TGCGCCAGCAGTGAGTTTGGGGGAGGGAGCTCCTACGAGCAGTACTTC.

The chain links TRBV24-1 to TRBJ2-7, with TRBD1 matching 7 bases. The CDR3 has 15 residues. V gave up 4 bases and J gave up 0 bases; unmatched junction bases: 5. Germline V gene data show CDR1 as KGHDR and CDR2 as SFDVKD. Here the CDR3 DNA reads TGTGCCACCAGTGAGTGGACAGGCGACTCCTACGAGCAGTACGTC. This sequence encodes CATSEWTGDSYEQYV.

CDR3 sequence reads: CASRTATAGNNEQFF. The CDR3 nucleotides read TGTGCCAGCAGGACAGCCACGGCGGGAAACAATGAGCAGTTCTTC. This chain joins TRBV6-1 and TRBJ2-1; D may be TRBD2 (6 bases). Germline-derived CDR1 and CDR2 are MNHNS and SASEGT. Trimming stripped 6 bases from V and 5 bases from J, with 17 bases between. CDR3 length equals 15 residues.

This clonotype has just a few counts. The rearrangement links TRBV13 to TRBJ2-5, with no clear D. This CDR3 is built from 15 residues. V was clipped by 5 bases and J by 2 bases, with 15 bases between them. From germline, CDR1 is PRHDT and CDR2 FYEKMQ (reference sequence). The CDR3 here is CASSPSPQVQETQYF. In nucleotides, the CDR3 is TGTGCCAGCAGCCCTTCTCCTCAGGTGCAAGAGACCCAGTACTTC.

This clonotype was observed a few times. DNA for the CDR3: TGCAGTGCTCCCAGGGGGAACTATGGCTACACCTTC. Its protein is CSAPRGNYGYTF. The chain joins TRBV20-1 to TRBJ1-2; 7 bases are shared with TRBD1. V trimming: 5 bases; J trimming: 2 bases; junction bases outside the gene matches: 2. Germline CDR1 is DFQATT and CDR2 is SNEGSKA (reference sequence). This CDR3 region has 12 residues.

This clonotype was observed at least ten times. The J gene is TRBJ2-1, the V gene TRBV5-1; 7 nucleotides align to TRBD1. The CDR3 totals 15 residues. Trimming at V came to 4 bases and at J to 0 bases, leaving 4 bases not matched to a gene. Germline CDR1 reads SGHRS; CDR2 reads YFSETQ. The CDR3 loop is CASSNGQASYNEQFF. Here the CDR3 DNA reads TGCGCCAGCAGCAATGGACAGGCCTCCTACAATGAGCAGTTCTTC.

This clonotype has more than one count but fewer than ten. The rearrangement uses TRBV5-1 and TRBJ2-7; TRBD1 matches 7 bases. Germline V gene sequence: CDR1 SGHRS, CDR2 YFSETQ. The CDR3 sequence is 13 residues long. With 7 bases clipped from V and 6 bases from J, the junction kept 10 bases outside the gene matches. CDR3 sequence reads: CASGIDRVTEQYF. The CDR3 coding sequence is TGCGCCAGCGGCATCGACAGGGTTACCGAGCAGTACTTC.

The chain couples TRBV7-9 to TRBJ2-1, with a tentative D call TRBD1 (6 bases). The CDR3 has 16 amino acids. CDR1 is SEHNR and CDR2 is FQNEAQ in the germline V gene (reference sequence). The V gene lost 5 bases and the J gene lost 1 base, with 15 bases spanning the gap. In nucleotides, the CDR3 is TGTGCCAGCAGCCCACTTGAAGGGGGTTCCTACAATGAGCAGTTCTTC. Its protein is CASSPLEGGSYNEQFF.

The V and J genes are TRBV13 and TRBJ2-7; 8 nucleotides line up with TRBD2. The CDR3 is 15 amino acids. Germline V gene lookup returns CDR1 PRHDT and CDR2 FYEKMQ (reference sequence). With 4 bases clipped from V and 0 bases from J, the junction kept 5 bases outside the gene matches. CDR3 bases: TGTGCCAGCAGCTCTAGCGGGCTGAGCTCCTACGAGCAGTACGTC. It yields the protein CASSSSGLSSYEQYV.

The sample holds a few counts of this clonotype. J is TRBJ2-7 and V is TRBV11-2; 9 nucleotides align to TRBD2. This CDR3 contains 19 residues. Germline loops: CDR1 SGHAT, CDR2 FQNNGV. V gave up 2 bases and J gave up 2 bases; unmatched junction bases: 16. Here the CDR3 reads CASSLRDRVLAGLTYEQYF. The CDR3 DNA reads as TGTGCCAGCAGCTTACGGGATCGGGTTCTAGCGGGGCTTACCTACGAGCAGTACTTC.

V usage is TRBV12-5 and J usage is TRBJ1-3; D gene uncertain. The CDR3 runs 15 residues. Germline V gene sequence: CDR1 LGHNT, CDR2 FRNRAP. V was clipped by 2 bases and J by 0 bases, with 8 bases between them. As DNA, the CDR3 is TGTGCTAGTGGTTTGTGGCCTCACTCTGGAAACACCATATATTTT. This translates into CASGLWPHSGNTIYF.

Ten or more counts support this clonotype. The rearrangement joins TRBV5-1 to TRBJ2-1; weak D call: TRBD1 (7 bases). The V gene lost 0 bases and the J gene lost 10 bases, with 14 bases spanning the gap. This CDR3 has 14 amino acids. Germline V gene sequence: CDR1 SGHRS, CDR2 YFSETQ. The CDR3: CASSLALGGQEQFF. For the CDR3, the DNA is TGCGCCAGCAGCTTGGCCCTGGGGGGACAGGAGCAGTTCTTC.

The rearrangement links TRBV3-1 to TRBJ1-5; a possible D gene is TRBD1 (6 bases). Germline-derived CDR1 and CDR2 are LGHDT and YNNKEL (reference sequence). The CDR3 consists of 17 residues. Trimming shortened V by 1 base and J by 1 base, and 14 bases separated the two germline ends. The CDR3 loop reads CASSQVGGGGSNQPQHF. The CDR3 region has the DNA TGTGCCAGCAGCCAAGTGGGGGGCGGCGGGAGCAATCAGCCCCAGCATTTT.

This clonotype was seen repeatedly, ten times or more. This rearrangement joins TRBV7-9 to TRBJ1-1; D may be TRBD1 (6 bases). From germline, CDR1 is SEHNR and CDR2 FQNEAQ (reference sequence). V gave up 2 bases and J gave up 1 base, with 14 bases separating them. The CDR3 runs to 16 residues. This chain's CDR3 is CASSLRGDGTNTEAFF. The CDR3 DNA reads TGTGCCAGCAGCTTAAGGGGGGACGGGACGAACACTGAAGCTTTCTTT.

This clonotype was recorded a few times. The rearrangement links TRBV21-1 to TRBJ2-7; the table's D call, TRBD1, was not checked against the DNA. TRBV21-1 is a recognized pseudogene. This CDR3 is built from 21 residues. The CDR3 sequence: CASSKWPPRDRALAVSYEQYV. As DNA, the CDR3 is TGTGCCAGCAGCAAATGGCCCCCCCGGGACAGGGCACTAGCGGTCTCCTACGAGCAGTACGTC.

V and J are TRBV20-1 and TRBJ2-5, with D possibly being TRBD2 (6 bases). The CDR3 runs 13 residues. V lost 5 bases, J lost 10 bases, and 20 bases lay in between. The germline CDR1 and CDR2 sequences are DFQATT and SNEGSKA (reference sequence). The CDR3 nucleotides read TGCAGTGCTCTTCCCGGGACTGATGTTTTCCAGTACTTC. It codes for CSALPGTDVFQYF.

This chain uses TRBV20-1 with TRBJ1-2, with D perhaps matching TRBD1 (6 bases). This CDR3 has 12 residues. V was trimmed by 3 bases and J by 3 bases, leaving 8 bases between them. Germline loops: CDR1 DFQATT, CDR2 SNEGSKA (reference sequence). In nucleotides, the CDR3 is TGCAGTGCTAGTGCAGGGGACTATGGCTACACCTTC. This encodes CSASAGDYGYTF.

The CDR3 loop is CSAREASGRVNFNEQFF. CDR3 DNA: TGCAGTGCTAGAGAGGCTAGCGGGAGAGTCAACTTCAATGAGCAGTTCTTC. The rearrangement links TRBV20-1 to TRBJ2-1; 10 bases match TRBD2. The CDR3 runs 17 residues. The trim removed 0 bases at V and 6 bases at J, leaving 11 bases unmatched. Germline V gene data show CDR1 as DFQATT and CDR2 as SNEGSKA (reference sequence).

The chain uses TRBV12-3 or TRBV12-4 and TRBJ2-3; perhaps TRBD2 as D (6 bases). The CDR3 length is 14 residues. Trimming pared 4 bases from V and 2 bases from J, leaving 10 bases between. CDR3 sequence reads: CASSSDYYTDTQYF. The CDR3 DNA is TGTGCCAGCAGTTCGGACTATTACACAGATACGCAGTATTTT.

In its sample, this clonotype was seen a few times. This chain joins TRBV5-1 and TRBJ2-2; D is unresolved. This CDR3 is 13 amino acids long. The V end was cut by 4 bases, the J end by 4 bases, with 8 bases between. Germline V gives CDR1 SGHRS, CDR2 YFSETQ. CDR3 sequence (DNA): TGCGCCAGCAGCACCGACCCCACCGGGGAGCTGTTTTTT. It specifies CASSTDPTGELFF.